The TCR beta chain under discussion was sequenced for a study of T cell responses to AZD1222 COVID-19 vaccine. General study findings and limits: Recipients of AZD1222 seropositive at baseline numbered only six or seven. Repertoire samples came only from after the peak T cell response. A mostly white British donor set with more females was recruited, and clonal diversity was possibly underestimated. Reports say nearly half of spike-specific TCRs go after unmutated variant regions.

The ends lost 3 bases at V and 4 bases at J; junction bases unmatched: 4. Germline loops: CDR1 SEHNR, CDR2 FQNEAQ (reference sequence). This CDR3 is built from 14 residues. Assay: immunoSEQ multiplex PCR; the TCRdb copy retains only in-frame clones and omits some. Of roughly 150,000 clones listed, roughly 92% are singletons. A remark on this clone: Its specificity is unknown.

Sequencing used peripheral blood, obtained 28 days after the second AZD1222 dose. This chain connects TRBV7-9 to TRBJ1-1, with TRBD1 identical over 8 bases. This sequence originates from an adult who received the AZD1222 COVID-19 vaccine. The CDR3 is CASSLAGQGTEAFF. The CDR3 DNA sequence: TGTGCCAGCAGCTTGGCAGGACAGGGCACTGAAGCTTTCTTT.